A selection of T cell receptor beta chains follows, all from one sample in a study of cytomegalovirus exposure and HLA in healthy donors. Clones were read by immunoSEQ multiplex PCR, and TCRdb kept only the in-frame ones, dropping some. This sample has 100,000 to 150,000 clones, with around 77% found just once. The sequenced material came from PBMCs. The receptors stem from a male donor in good health and CMV-seropositive. The CDR3 runs from the conserved cysteine through the conserved F or W. The D gene is left open where the match is weak. Part of the rows lack a size; the others show once, few, many or a class for expanded clones.

clone_size d_call j_call cdr3_length v_call cdr3_nt cdr3_aa
once TRBD1 TRBJ2-7 15 TRBV5-1 TGCGCCAGCAGCCCCGGACAGGGAAGCTCCTACGAGCAGTACTTC CASSPGQGSSYEQYF
once TRBD1 TRBJ2-4 13 TRBV28 TGTGCCAGCAGTCCCGGACAGGGGAACATTCAGTACTTC CASSPGQGNIQYF
few TRBD1 TRBJ1-3 14 TRBV6-1 TGTGCCAGCCGCCCGACAGGGGGCATAAACACCATATATTTT CASRPTGGINTIYF
- - TRBJ1-5 15 TRBV6-4 TGTGCCAGCAGCCTCGACAGATATAGCAATCAGCCCCAGCATTTT CASSLDRYSNQPQHF
medium-sized - TRBJ1-4 16 TRBV6-1 TGTGCCAGCAGTGAAGGGGGTGGAGGTGCTAATGAAAAACTGTTTTTT CASSEGGGGANEKLFF
- TRBD2 TRBJ2-5 15 TRBV5-1 TGCGCCAGCAGCTTGGGGCCGGAGGGAGGGGAGACCCAGTACTTC CASSLGPEGGETQYF
- - TRBJ1-2 13 TRBV6-4 TGTGCCAGCAGTGATGCGGGGGGCTATGGCTACACCTTC CASSDAGGYGYTF
- TRBD1 TRBJ1-3 15 TRBV28 TGTGCCAGCAGTTTAGGCGGGACAGCTGGAAACACCATATATTTT CASSLGGTAGNTIYF
- TRBD2 TRBJ2-3 15 TRBV6-6 TGTGCCAGCAGCCAACTAGCGGGGGGCACAGATACGCAGTATTTT CASSQLAGGTDTQYF
- TRBD1 TRBJ1-6 14 TRBV2 TGTGCCAGCAGTGAGACAGGGTTTAATTCACCCCTCCACTTT CASSETGFNSPLHF
- TRBD1 TRBJ2-2 15 TRBV19 TGTGCCAGTAGTATACGAACAGGGGGGACCGGGGAGCTGTTTTTT CASSIRTGGTGELFF
- - TRBJ2-1 14 TRBV14 TGTGCCAGCAGCCAAGCAGCGGTCACGAATGAGCAGTTCTTC CASSQAAVTNEQFF
once TRBD2 TRBJ2-1 16 TRBV7-2 TGTGCCAGCAGCTTAGAGGGGACTAGCGGGGAGAATGAGCAGTTCTTC CASSLEGTSGENEQFF
- TRBD1 TRBJ1-1 14 TRBV7-2 TGTGCCAGCAGCCGGAGACAGGGTAACACTGAAGCTTTCTTT CASSRRQGNTEAFF
- - TRBJ1-4 15 TRBV6-5 TGTGCCAGCAGTTACTCAGGGGTAACTAATGAAAAACTGTTTTTT CASSYSGVTNEKLFF
- - TRBJ2-3 11 TRBV20-1 TGCAGTGCTCCTCAGGGGGATACGCAGTATTTT CSAPQGDTQYF
- - TRBJ2-7 15 TRBV5-1 TGCGCCAGCAGCCCGGTGAAAGGGGTGGCCTACGAGCAGTACTTC CASSPVKGVAYEQYF
- - TRBJ2-3 14 TRBV10-3 TGTGCCATCAAGGACAGCTCAAACACAGATACGCAGTATTTT CAIKDSSNTDTQYF
- TRBD1 TRBJ2-5 15 TRBV7-9 TGTGCCAGCAGCTCGCGGACAGGCTACCAAGAGACCCAGTACTTC CASSSRTGYQETQYF
- TRBD2 TRBJ2-2 16 TRBV7-2 TGTGCCAGCAGCCCACAGACTAGCGGGATAGCCGGGGAGCTGTTTTTT CASSPQTSGIAGELFF
- TRBD1 TRBJ1-2 15 TRBV25-1 TGTGCCAGCAGTGCCGGGGACAGACCTTTCTATGGCTACACCTTC CASSAGDRPFYGYTF
- - TRBJ1-3 15 TRBV7-9 TGTTCCAGCAGTTATTCCAGTCACTCTGGAAACACCATATATTTT CSSSYSSHSGNTIYF
- TRBD1 TRBJ2-7 16 TRBV19 TGTGCCAGTAGTATGCTCTTCGGACAGGGGTTCTACGAGCAGTACTTC CASSMLFGQGFYEQYF
- - TRBJ1-6 14 TRBV7-2 TGTGCCAGCAGCTTAGGGCAGGGTGGCTCACCCCTCCACTTT CASSLGQGGSPLHF